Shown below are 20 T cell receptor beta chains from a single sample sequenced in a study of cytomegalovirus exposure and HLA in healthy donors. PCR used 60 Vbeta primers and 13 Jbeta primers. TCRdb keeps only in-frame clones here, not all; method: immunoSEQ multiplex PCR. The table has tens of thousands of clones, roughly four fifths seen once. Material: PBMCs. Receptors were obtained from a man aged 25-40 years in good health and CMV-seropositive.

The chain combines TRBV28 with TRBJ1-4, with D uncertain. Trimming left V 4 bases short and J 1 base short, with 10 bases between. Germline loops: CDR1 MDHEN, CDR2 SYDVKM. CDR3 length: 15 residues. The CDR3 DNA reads TGTGCCAGCAGTTATGGAGGGATAACTAATGAAAAACTGTTTTTT. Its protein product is CASSYGGITNEKLFF.

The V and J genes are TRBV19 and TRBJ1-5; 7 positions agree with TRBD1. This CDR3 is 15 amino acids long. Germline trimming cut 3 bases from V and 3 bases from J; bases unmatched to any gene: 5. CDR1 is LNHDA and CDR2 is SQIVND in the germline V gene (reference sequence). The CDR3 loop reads CASSMSDRLNQPQHF. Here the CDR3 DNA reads TGTGCCAGTAGTATGTCGGACAGGCTCAATCAGCCCCAGCATTTT.

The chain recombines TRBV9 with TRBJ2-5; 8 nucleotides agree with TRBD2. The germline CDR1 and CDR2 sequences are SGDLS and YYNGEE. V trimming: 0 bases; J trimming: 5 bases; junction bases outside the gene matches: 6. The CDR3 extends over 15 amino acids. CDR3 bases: TGTGCCAGCAGCGTAGGGGCGGGAGGTGGGGAGACCCAGTACTTC. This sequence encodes CASSVGAGGGETQYF.

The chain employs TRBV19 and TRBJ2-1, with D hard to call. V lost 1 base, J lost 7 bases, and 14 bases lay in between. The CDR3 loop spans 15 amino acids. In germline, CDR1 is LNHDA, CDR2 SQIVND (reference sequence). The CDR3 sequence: CASSIGVLVGNEQFF. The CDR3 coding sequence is TGTGCCAGTAGTATAGGTGTTTTGGTCGGGAATGAGCAGTTCTTC.

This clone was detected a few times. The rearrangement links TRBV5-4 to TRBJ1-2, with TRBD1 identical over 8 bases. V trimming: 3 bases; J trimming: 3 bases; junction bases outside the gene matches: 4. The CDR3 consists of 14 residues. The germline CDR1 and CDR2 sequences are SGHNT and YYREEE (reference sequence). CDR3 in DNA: TGTGCCAGCAGCTCGCCAGGGGGCCACTATGGCTACACCTTC. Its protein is CASSSPGGHYGYTF. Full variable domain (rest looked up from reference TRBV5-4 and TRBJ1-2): ETGVTQSPTHLIKTRGQQVTLRCSSQSGHNTVSWYQQALGQGPQFIFQYYREEENGRGNFPPRFSGLQFPNYSSELNVNALELDDSALYLCASSSPGGHYGYTFGSGTRLTVV.

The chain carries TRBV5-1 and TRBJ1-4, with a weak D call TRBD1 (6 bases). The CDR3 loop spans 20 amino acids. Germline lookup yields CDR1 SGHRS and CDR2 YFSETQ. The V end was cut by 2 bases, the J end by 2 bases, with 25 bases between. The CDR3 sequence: CASSFRGSGAHSATNEKLFF. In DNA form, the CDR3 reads TGCGCCAGCAGCTTCCGTGGGTCAGGGGCCCATTCGGCCACTAATGAAAAACTGTTTTTT.

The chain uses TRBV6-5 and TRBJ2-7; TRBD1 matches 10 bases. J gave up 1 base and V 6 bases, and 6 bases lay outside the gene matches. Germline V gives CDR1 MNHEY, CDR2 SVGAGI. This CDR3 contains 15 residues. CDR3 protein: CASRRQGAQSYEQYF. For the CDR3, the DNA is TGTGCCAGCAGAAGACAGGGGGCACAATCCTACGAGCAGTACTTC.

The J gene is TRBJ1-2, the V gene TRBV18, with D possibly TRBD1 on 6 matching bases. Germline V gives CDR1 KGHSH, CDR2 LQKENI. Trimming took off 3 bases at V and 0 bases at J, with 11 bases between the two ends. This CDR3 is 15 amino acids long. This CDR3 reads CASSPGGGSNYGYTF. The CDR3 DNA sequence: TGTGCCAGCTCACCGGGAGGGGGTTCTAACTATGGCTACACCTTC.

The CDR3 DNA reads as TGCGCCAGCAGTAGGGGACTAGCGGGAGCGGGGGAGCAGTTCTTC. This gives the protein CASSRGLAGAGEQFF. The chain uses TRBV10-2 and TRBJ2-1; 14 nucleotides line up with TRBD2. The CDR3 sequence is 15 residues long. CDR1 and CDR2 from the germline V gene are WSHSY and SAAADI. The trim removed 5 bases at V and 10 bases at J, leaving 7 bases unmatched.

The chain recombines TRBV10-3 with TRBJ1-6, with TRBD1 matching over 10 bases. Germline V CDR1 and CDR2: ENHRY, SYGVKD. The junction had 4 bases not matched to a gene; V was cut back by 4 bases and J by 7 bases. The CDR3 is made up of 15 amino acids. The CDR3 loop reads CAISGAGQGNSPLHF. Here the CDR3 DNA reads TGTGCCATCAGTGGAGCGGGACAGGGGAATTCACCCCTCCACTTT.

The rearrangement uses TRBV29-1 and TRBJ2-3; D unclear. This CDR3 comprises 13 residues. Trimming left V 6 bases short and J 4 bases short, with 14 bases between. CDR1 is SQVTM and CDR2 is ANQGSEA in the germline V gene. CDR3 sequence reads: CSVQRPGADTQYF. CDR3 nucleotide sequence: TGCAGCGTCCAAAGGCCGGGTGCAGATACGCAGTATTTT.

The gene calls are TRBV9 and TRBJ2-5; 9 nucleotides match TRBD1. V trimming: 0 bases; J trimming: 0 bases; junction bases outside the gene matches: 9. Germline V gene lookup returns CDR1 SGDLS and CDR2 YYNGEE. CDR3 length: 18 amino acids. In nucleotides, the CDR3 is TGTGCCAGCAGCGTAGCTCTAATGGGGGACAGGGACCAAGAGACCCAGTACTTC. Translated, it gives CASSVALMGDRDQETQYF.

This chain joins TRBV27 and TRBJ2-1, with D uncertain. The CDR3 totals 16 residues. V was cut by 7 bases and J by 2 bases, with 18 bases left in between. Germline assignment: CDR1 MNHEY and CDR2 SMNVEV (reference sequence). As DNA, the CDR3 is TGTGCCAGCACCGAGACAAGATTTCCCCCCTACAATGAGCAGTTCTTC. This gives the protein CASTETRFPPYNEQFF.

CDR3 sequence: CASSLGTSGNNEQFF. DNA of the CDR3: TGTGCCAGCAGCTTAGGGACTAGCGGAAACAATGAGCAGTTCTTC. This rearrangement joins TRBV7-6 to TRBJ2-1; 10 bases map to TRBD2. CDR1 is SGHVS and CDR2 is FNYEAQ in the germline V gene. CDR3 size: 15 residues. Trimming cost V 1 base and J 5 bases; bases outside gene matches: 2.

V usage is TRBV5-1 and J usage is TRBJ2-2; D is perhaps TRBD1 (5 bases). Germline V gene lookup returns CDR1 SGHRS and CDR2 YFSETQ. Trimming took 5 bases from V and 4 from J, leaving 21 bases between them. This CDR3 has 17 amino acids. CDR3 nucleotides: TGCGCCAGCAGTTTTTCGGCGCAGGGCCCGGGCACCGGGGAGCTGTTTTTT. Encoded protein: CASSFSAQGPGTGELFF.

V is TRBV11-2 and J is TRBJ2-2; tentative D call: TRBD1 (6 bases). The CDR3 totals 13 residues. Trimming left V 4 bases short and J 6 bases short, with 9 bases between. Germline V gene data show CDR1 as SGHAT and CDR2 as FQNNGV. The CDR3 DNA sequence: TGTGCCAGCAGCTCACAGGGCCCCGGGGAGCTGTTTTTT. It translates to CASSSQGPGELFF.

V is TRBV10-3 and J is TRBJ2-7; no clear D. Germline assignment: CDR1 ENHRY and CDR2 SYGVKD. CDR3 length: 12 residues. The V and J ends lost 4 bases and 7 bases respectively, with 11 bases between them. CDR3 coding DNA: TGTGCCATCAGTGCGGTTCCGCTAGAGCAGTACTTC. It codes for CAISAVPLEQYF.

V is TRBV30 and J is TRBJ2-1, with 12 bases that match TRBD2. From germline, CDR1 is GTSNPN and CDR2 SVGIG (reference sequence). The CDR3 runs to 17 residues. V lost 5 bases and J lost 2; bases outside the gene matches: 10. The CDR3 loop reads CAWGGARTSGTYNEQFF. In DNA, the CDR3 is TGTGCCTGGGGGGGGGCCAGGACTAGCGGGACCTACAATGAGCAGTTCTTC. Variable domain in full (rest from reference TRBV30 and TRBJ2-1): SQTIHQWPATLVQPVGSPLSLECTVEGTSNPNLYWYRQAAGRGLQLLFYSVGIGQISSEVPQNLSASRPQDRQFILSSKKLLLSDSGFYLCAWGGARTSGTYNEQFFGPGTRLTVL.

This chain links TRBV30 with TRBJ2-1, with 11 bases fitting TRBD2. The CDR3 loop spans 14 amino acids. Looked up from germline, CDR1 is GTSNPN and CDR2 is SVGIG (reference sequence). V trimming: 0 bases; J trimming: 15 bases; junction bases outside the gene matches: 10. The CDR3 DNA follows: TGTGCCTGGAGTGTACAACTAGCGGGAGTTAGGTTGTTCTTC. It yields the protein CAWSVQLAGVRLFF.

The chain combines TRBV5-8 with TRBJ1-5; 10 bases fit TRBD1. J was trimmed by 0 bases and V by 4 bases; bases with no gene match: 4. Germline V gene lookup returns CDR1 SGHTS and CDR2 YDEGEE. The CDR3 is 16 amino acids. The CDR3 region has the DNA TGTGCCAGCAGCGGGACAGGGGATTATAGCAATCAGCCCCAGCATTTT. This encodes CASSGTGDYSNQPQHF.